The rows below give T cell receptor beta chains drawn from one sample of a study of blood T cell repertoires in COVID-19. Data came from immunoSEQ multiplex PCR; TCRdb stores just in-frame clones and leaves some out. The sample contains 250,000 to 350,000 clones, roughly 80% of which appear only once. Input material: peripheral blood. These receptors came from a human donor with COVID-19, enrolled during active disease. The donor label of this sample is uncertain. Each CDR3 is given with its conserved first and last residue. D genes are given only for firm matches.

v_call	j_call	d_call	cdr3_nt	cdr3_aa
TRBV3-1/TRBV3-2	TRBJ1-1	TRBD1	TGTGCCAGCAGCCAGGCGGACAGGGAGGGTGAAGCTTTCTTT	CASSQADREGEAFF
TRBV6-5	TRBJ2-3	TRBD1	TGTGCCAGCAGCCAGGGGGCAGGGGCGCAGTATTTT	CASSQGAGAQYF
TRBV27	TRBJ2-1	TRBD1	TGTGCCAGCAGTGAGGGACAGATCTACAATGAGCAGTTCTTC	CASSEGQIYNEQFF
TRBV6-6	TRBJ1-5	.	TGTGCCAGCAGAGCAGGACAGACCTTTGGCAATCAGCCCCAGCATTTT	CASRAGQTFGNQPQHF
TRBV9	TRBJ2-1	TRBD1	TGTGCCAGCAGCGTAGGATATAACCGGGACAGACGATACAATGAGCAGTTCTTC	CASSVGYNRDRRYNEQFF
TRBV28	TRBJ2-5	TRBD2	TGTGCCAGCAGTTTTCCGGCTAGCGGGATGGGGACCCAGTACTTC	CASSFPASGMGTQYF
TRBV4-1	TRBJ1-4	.	TGCGCCAGCAGCCAAAAAGCAGCGACAGACCCAACTAATGAAAAACTGTTTTTT	CASSQKAATDPTNEKLFF
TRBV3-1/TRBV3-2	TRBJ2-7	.	TGTGCCAGCAGCCCCCTCGGTAGAGAGCAGTACTTC	CASSPLGREQYF
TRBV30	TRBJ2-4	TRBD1	TGTGCCTGGACCGGGACAGCCAGAGGAAACATTCAGTACTTC	CAWTGTARGNIQYF
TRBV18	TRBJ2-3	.	TGTGCCAGCTCACGGGGCACAGGAGTTACAGATACGCAGTATTTT	CASSRGTGVTDTQYF
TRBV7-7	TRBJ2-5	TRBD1	TGTGCTAGCAGCTTAGGAGGACAGGGGCGAGAGACCCAGTACTTC	CASSLGGQGRETQYF